What follows is one T cell receptor (beta chain) and its context. Germline CDR1 is DFQATT and CDR2 is SNEGSKA (reference sequence). CDR3 length: 11 residues. A single record per CDR3 protein comes from TCRdb applying MiXCR to the 5' RACE reads. The sample has approximately 600,000 distinct CDR3 sequences; less than 9% are singletons. These data are taken from a study of identical twins. These records were also assigned to another study, of yellow fever vaccine responses in identical twins. In that study: Reportedly, twins showed a vaccine T cell response that looked partly convergent and partly personalized.

Sequenced material: PBMCs. The V and J genes are TRBV20-1 and TRBJ2-3; possible D gene TRBD2, 6 bases. The clonotype was recovered from a young woman in good health. In DNA, the CDR3 is TGCAGGCTCCTGGTGGGGGGAACGCAGTATTTT. It translates to CRLLVGGTQYF.